This is a list of T cell receptor beta chains from one sample in a study of blood T cells in healthy people across ages. TCRdb redid the calling of the 5' RACE reads with MiXCR, one entry per CDR3 protein. The repertoire holds about 1 million distinct CDR3 sequences, with over 35% as singletons. Material for sequencing was blood. The origin of the receptors is an older woman in good health. CDR3s include the opening cysteine and the closing phenylalanine or tryptophan. A D gene is named only where the DNA matches it firmly. Part of the rows lack a size; the others show once, few, many or a class for expanded clones.

D gene: TRBD2
clone size: -
V gene: TRBV7-2
J gene: TRBJ2-3
CDR3 DNA: TGTGCCAGCAGCAACGGACTAGCGGGTGGCACAGATACGCAGTATTTT
CDR3 protein: CASSNGLAGGTDTQYF

D gene: -
clone size: -
V gene: TRBV5-1
J gene: TRBJ2-5
CDR3 DNA: TGCGCCAGCACTTCCGCGGAGGAGGTTTTCCAAGAGACCCAGTACTTC
CDR3 protein: CASTSAEEVFQETQYF

D gene: -
clone size: -
V gene: TRBV7-7
J gene: TRBJ2-2
CDR3 DNA: TGTGCCAGCAGTCCCCAGGGAAACACCGGGGAGCTGTTTTTT
CDR3 protein: CASSPQGNTGELFF

D gene: TRBD2
clone size: -
V gene: TRBV4-2
J gene: TRBJ2-7
CDR3 DNA: TGTGCCAGCAGCCAAGATTACCCGACCCCGGGACTAGCGGTAATTTACGAGCAGTACTTC
CDR3 protein: CASSQDYPTPGLAVIYEQYF

D gene: TRBD1
clone size: -
V gene: TRBV18
J gene: TRBJ2-7
CDR3 DNA: TGTGCCAGCTCTCGCGAGGACAGGGGGCTAAGGAACGAGCAGTACTTC
CDR3 protein: CASSREDRGLRNEQYF

D gene: -
clone size: -
V gene: TRBV12-3/TRBV12-4
J gene: TRBJ1-2
CDR3 DNA: TGTGCCAGCAGTTTTGGAGGGACCACACTTCTTAACTATGGCTACACCTTC
CDR3 protein: CASSFGGTTLLNYGYTF

D gene: -
clone size: -
V gene: TRBV20-1
J gene: TRBJ2-7
CDR3 DNA: TGCAGTGCTAGAGGAACGGACCACTCCTACGAGCAGTACTTC
CDR3 protein: CSARGTDHSYEQYF

D gene: TRBD2
clone size: -
V gene: TRBV4-2
J gene: TRBJ2-1
CDR3 DNA: TGTGCCAGCAGCCAAATGACTAGCGGGAGAAATGAGCAGTTCTTC
CDR3 protein: CASSQMTSGRNEQFF

D gene: TRBD1
clone size: -
V gene: TRBV12-5
J gene: TRBJ2-5
CDR3 DNA: TGTGCTAGTGGTTTAGACAGGGTTGGGGCGGAGACCCAGTACTTC
CDR3 protein: CASGLDRVGAETQYF

D gene: -
clone size: -
V gene: TRBV29-1
J gene: TRBJ2-7
CDR3 DNA: TGCAGCGTTGTTCTGGCGGACTCGAGCTCCTACAAGCAGTACTTC
CDR3 protein: CSVVLADSSSYKQYF

D gene: -
clone size: -
V gene: TRBV12-3/TRBV12-4
J gene: TRBJ2-5
CDR3 DNA: TGTGCCAGCAGTTTAACCGGAGGCTCTTTCAGTGTTGAGCAGTACTTC
CDR3 protein: CASSLTGGSFSVEQYF

D gene: -
clone size: -
V gene: TRBV12-3/TRBV12-4
J gene: TRBJ2-7
CDR3 DNA: TGTGCCAGCAGTGCGAAATCGAGCTCCTACGAGCAGTACTTC
CDR3 protein: CASSAKSSSYEQYF

D gene: TRBD1
clone size: -
V gene: TRBV5-1
J gene: TRBJ2-5
CDR3 DNA: TGCGCCAGCAGCTCGCTAACAGGGGGTGGAGAGACCCAGTACTTC
CDR3 protein: CASSSLTGGGETQYF

D gene: TRBD1
clone size: -
V gene: TRBV20-1
J gene: TRBJ2-7
CDR3 DNA: TGCAGTGCTCCCCGCGGACAGGGGGCAAGAGAGCAGTACTTC
CDR3 protein: CSAPRGQGAREQYF

D gene: -
clone size: -
V gene: TRBV20-1
J gene: TRBJ1-5
CDR3 DNA: TGCAGTGCTAGAGGACGTAGCAATCAGCCCCAGCATTTT
CDR3 protein: CSARGRSNQPQHF

D gene: -
clone size: -
V gene: TRBV7-3
J gene: TRBJ2-7
CDR3 DNA: TGTGCCAGCAGCGCAGGATGGGCTAGCAGCTACGAGCAGTACTTC
CDR3 protein: CASSAGWASSYEQYF

D gene: TRBD2
clone size: few
V gene: TRBV6-1
J gene: TRBJ2-3
CDR3 DNA: TGTGCCACCAGTTTAGCGGGGGGGACAGATACGCAGTATTTT
CDR3 protein: CATSLAGGTDTQYF

D gene: TRBD2
clone size: few
V gene: TRBV27
J gene: TRBJ2-1
CDR3 DNA: TGTGCCAGCAGTTCGGGACTAGCCGGGCAGTTCTTC
CDR3 protein: CASSSGLAGQFF

D gene: TRBD2
clone size: many
V gene: TRBV5-1
J gene: TRBJ2-5
CDR3 DNA: TGCGCCAGCAGCCCTAGCGGGAGCACTCGGCAAGAGACCCAGTACTTC
CDR3 protein: CASSPSGSTRQETQYF

D gene: -
clone size: -
V gene: TRBV14
J gene: TRBJ2-1
CDR3 DNA: TGTGCCAGCAGCCAAGATCCGGGACACCTTTACAATGAGCAGTTCTTC
CDR3 protein: CASSQDPGHLYNEQFF

D gene: TRBD1
clone size: -
V gene: TRBV6-6
J gene: TRBJ2-5
CDR3 DNA: TGTGCCAGCAGTTGGAAAGACAGGGGGAACCAAGAGACCCAGTACTTC
CDR3 protein: CASSWKDRGNQETQYF

D gene: -
clone size: few
V gene: TRBV3-1
J gene: TRBJ2-5
CDR3 DNA: TGTGCCAGCAGCCAAAATCCCGGGTCGAAGAGGGAGACCCAGTACTTC
CDR3 protein: CASSQNPGSKRETQYF

D gene: -
clone size: few
V gene: TRBV6-6
J gene: TRBJ1-2
CDR3 DNA: TGTGCCAGCAGTTACGTGACAGACTATGGCTACACCTTC
CDR3 protein: CASSYVTDYGYTF

D gene: TRBD2
clone size: -
V gene: TRBV20-1
J gene: TRBJ2-1
CDR3 DNA: TGCAGTGCTAGGCCCAGCGGGAGGATCGCCAATGAGCAGTTCTTC
CDR3 protein: CSARPSGRIANEQFF

D gene: -
clone size: -
V gene: TRBV12-3/TRBV12-4
J gene: TRBJ2-7
CDR3 DNA: TGTGCCAGCAGCAGTGGAGGAGCCTCCTACGAGCAGTACTTC
CDR3 protein: CASSSGGASYEQYF

D gene: TRBD2
clone size: -
V gene: TRBV5-1
J gene: TRBJ2-1
CDR3 DNA: TGCGCCAGCAGCTTAGTAGCGGGAGTTTTAGGCGTGGGCAATGAGCAGTTCTTC
CDR3 protein: CASSLVAGVLGVGNEQFF

D gene: -
clone size: few
V gene: TRBV7-9
J gene: TRBJ2-3
CDR3 DNA: TGTGCCAGCAGCTTAGTTGCGGAGGTTAGCACAGATACGCAGTATTTT
CDR3 protein: CASSLVAEVSTDTQYF

D gene: TRBD2
clone size: many
V gene: TRBV20-1
J gene: TRBJ2-3
CDR3 DNA: TGCAGTGCGACGGGACTAGCGGGAGCGCTACGCACAGATACGCAGTATTTT
CDR3 protein: CSATGLAGALRTDTQYF

D gene: -
clone size: -
V gene: TRBV12-3/TRBV12-4
J gene: TRBJ2-7
CDR3 DNA: TGTGCCAGCAGTGTGCGCGGCACCTACGAGCAGTACTTC
CDR3 protein: CASSVRGTYEQYF

D gene: TRBD2
clone size: few
V gene: TRBV7-2
J gene: TRBJ2-1
CDR3 DNA: TGTGCCAGCAGCTTAGGCATCCTAGCGGGAGCCTACAATGAGCAGTTCTTC
CDR3 protein: CASSLGILAGAYNEQFF

D gene: -
clone size: -
V gene: TRBV27
J gene: TRBJ1-4
CDR3 DNA: TGTGCCAGCAGCGGTGCCGGACTTACGGGCGAAAAACTGTTTTTT
CDR3 protein: CASSGAGLTGEKLFF

D gene: -
clone size: many
V gene: TRBV20-1
J gene: TRBJ2-5
CDR3 DNA: TGCAGTGCTAGAGATCGTGGCAGGTTAACCGTAGAGACCCAGTACTTC
CDR3 protein: CSARDRGRLTVETQYF

D gene: -
clone size: -
V gene: TRBV20-1
J gene: TRBJ1-2
CDR3 DNA: TGCAGTGCTAAGGGGATCTATGGCTACACCTTC
CDR3 protein: CSAKGIYGYTF

D gene: TRBD2
clone size: few
V gene: TRBV5-1
J gene: TRBJ2-7
CDR3 DNA: TGCGCCAGCAGCTTGGGAGGGAGGGCAGTCCCCTCCTACGAGCAGTACTTC
CDR3 protein: CASSLGGRAVPSYEQYF

D gene: -
clone size: -
V gene: TRBV7-6
J gene: TRBJ2-3
CDR3 DNA: TGTGCCAGCAGCATCGGGGGGCCGCCCACAGATACGCAGTATTTT
CDR3 protein: CASSIGGPPTDTQYF

D gene: -
clone size: -
V gene: TRBV3-1
J gene: TRBJ1-1
CDR3 DNA: TGTGCCAGCAGCCAAAGGTTGGGCACTGAAGCTTTCTTT
CDR3 protein: CASSQRLGTEAFF

D gene: -
clone size: -
V gene: TRBV7-7
J gene: TRBJ2-7
CDR3 DNA: TGTGCCAGCAGTTTGTTTACTACGGGCGAGCAGTACTTC
CDR3 protein: CASSLFTTGEQYF

D gene: TRBD2
clone size: few
V gene: TRBV3-1
J gene: TRBJ2-1
CDR3 DNA: TGTGCCAGCAGCCAAGATCTGCGGGAGCGGGGTGAGCAGTTCTTC
CDR3 protein: CASSQDLRERGEQFF

D gene: -
clone size: -
V gene: TRBV5-1
J gene: TRBJ2-1
CDR3 DNA: TGCGTCAGCAGCTTGGTGTCGAGGAGGAATGAGCAGTTCTTC
CDR3 protein: CVSSLVSRRNEQFF

D gene: TRBD1
clone size: few
V gene: TRBV6-1
J gene: TRBJ2-3
CDR3 DNA: TGTGCCAGCTCTAAGACAGGGGGCGCGGATACGCAGTATTTT
CDR3 protein: CASSKTGGADTQYF

D gene: -
clone size: once
V gene: TRBV12-3/TRBV12-4
J gene: TRBJ2-7
CDR3 DNA: TGTGCCAGCGGCCCGAGGCGGTACTACGAGCAGTACTTC
CDR3 protein: CASGPRRYYEQYF

D gene: -
clone size: few
V gene: TRBV3-1
J gene: TRBJ2-6
CDR3 DNA: TGTGCCAGCAGCCAAGGGCGAAACTCTGGGGCCAACGTCCTGACTTTC
CDR3 protein: CASSQGRNSGANVLTF

D gene: -
clone size: -
V gene: TRBV10-3
J gene: TRBJ2-1
CDR3 DNA: TGTGCCATCAGTGAGTCGTCTTGGGACAAATACAATGAGCAGTTCTTC
CDR3 protein: CAISESSWDKYNEQFF

D gene: TRBD2
clone size: -
V gene: TRBV7-6
J gene: TRBJ2-7
CDR3 DNA: TGTGCCAGCAGCAGGACTAGCGGGAGAGGGGTTTCCTACGAGCAGTACTTC
CDR3 protein: CASSRTSGRGVSYEQYF

D gene: TRBD1
clone size: -
V gene: TRBV2
J gene: TRBJ1-5
CDR3 DNA: TGTGCCAGCAGTGATGACAGGGGTAATCAGCCCCAGCATTTT
CDR3 protein: CASSDDRGNQPQHF

D gene: -
clone size: few
V gene: TRBV5-1
J gene: TRBJ2-1
CDR3 DNA: TGCGCCAGCAGCTCCACACCCGGTAATTCGGATGAGCAGTTCTTC
CDR3 protein: CASSSTPGNSDEQFF

D gene: TRBD2
clone size: few
V gene: TRBV20-1
J gene: TRBJ2-7
CDR3 DNA: TGCAGTGCTAGTAAAGCGGGACCGTCCTACGAGCAGTACTTC
CDR3 protein: CSASKAGPSYEQYF

D gene: -
clone size: -
V gene: TRBV28
J gene: TRBJ1-1
CDR3 DNA: TGTGCCAGCAGTCTAGAGACCGAGGCTTTCTTT
CDR3 protein: CASSLETEAFF

D gene: -
clone size: few
V gene: TRBV20-1
J gene: TRBJ2-7
CDR3 DNA: TGCAGTGCTAGCAACCCGAAGTCCTACGAGCAGTACTTC
CDR3 protein: CSASNPKSYEQYF

D gene: -
clone size: -
V gene: TRBV29-1
J gene: TRBJ2-3
CDR3 DNA: TGCAGCGTTGAAGGGGGAGGTTGGGAAGGCACAGATACGCAGTATTTT
CDR3 protein: CSVEGGGWEGTDTQYF

D gene: -
clone size: -
V gene: TRBV20-1
J gene: TRBJ1-5
CDR3 DNA: TGCAGTGCTAGAGTAGCAGGGACTCAACAGCCCCAGCATTTT
CDR3 protein: CSARVAGTQQPQHF

D gene: TRBD2
clone size: -
V gene: TRBV24-1
J gene: TRBJ2-5
CDR3 DNA: TGTGCCACCAGTGATTCTAGCGGGGGGAAGAAAGAGACCCAGTACTTC
CDR3 protein: CATSDSSGGKKETQYF

D gene: -
clone size: few
V gene: TRBV13
J gene: TRBJ2-7
CDR3 DNA: TGTGCCAGCAGCTCCAGGACAGCTCCCTACGGCGAGCAGTACTTC
CDR3 protein: CASSSRTAPYGEQYF

D gene: -
clone size: -
V gene: TRBV18
J gene: TRBJ1-2
CDR3 DNA: TGTGCCAGCTCACCCGGGACGCGAGCCGACTATGGCTACACCTTC
CDR3 protein: CASSPGTRADYGYTF